The source of this T cell receptor (beta chain) is a study of T cell responses to AZD1222 COVID-19 vaccine. General observations from the study: Baseline serology detected seropositivity in only 6 or 7 AZD1222 recipients. Epitopes outside B.1.351 and B.1.1.7 mutated regions reportedly drew nearly half of spike TCRs. Vaccine-associated CD4 TCRs spanned spike, dominant at 160-218 and 743-854.

Note on this clone: Its antigen is unidentified.

The data were produced by immunoSEQ multiplex PCR, yet TCRdb's version contains in-frame clones alone and is incomplete. The sample carries around 97,000 clones, about 87% recorded once. The sequencing used peripheral blood, collected on day 0 of AZD1222 vaccination. This TCR came from an adult in good health.

CDR3 in amino acids: CAWRGRRISSTDTQYF. As DNA, the CDR3 is TGTGCCTGGAGGGGGCGGCGGATTTCTAGCACAGATACGCAGTATTTT. V and J are TRBV30 and TRBJ2-3; D possibly corresponds to TRBD1 (5 bases). CDR3 length: 16 amino acids. V lost 3 bases, J lost 0 bases, and 16 bases lay in between. Germline CDR1 reads GTSNPN; CDR2 reads SVGIG (reference sequence).